Below, 20 T cell receptor beta chains from the same sample are listed, as sequenced in a study of shared clonotypes between healthy human individuals. Some clones are missing from TCRdb's copy, which holds only in-frame ones; the method was immunoSEQ multiplex PCR. Altogether about half a million clones are present, about 85% being singletons, with the ten largest covering approximately 11%. The sequenced sample was PBMCs. The receptors shown here come from a woman between 35 and 50 years old in good health. Some clones in this sample may be carry-over from other donors' samples.

The chain joins TRBV7-9 to TRBJ2-2, with a possible D match to TRBD2 (5 bases). The CDR3 is 16 amino acids. V was clipped by 3 bases and J by 6 bases, with 17 bases between them. Germline loops: CDR1 SEHNR, CDR2 FQNEAQ (reference sequence). CDR3 DNA: TGTGCCAGCAGCTTTAGTGGATCTGAGAGGGCCGGGGAGCTGTTTTTT. Its protein is CASSFSGSERAGELFF. Supplemented by reference TRBV7-9 and TRBJ2-2, the full variable domain reads DTGVSQNPRHKITKRGQNVTFRCDPISEHNRLYWYRQTLGQGPEFLTYFQNEAQLEKSRLLSDRFSAERPKGSFSTLEIQRTEQGDSAMYLCASSFSGSERAGELFFGEGSRLTVL.

V is TRBV10-3 and J is TRBJ2-3, with 12 bases identical to TRBD2. The CDR3 covers 20 residues. CDR1 is ENHRY and CDR2 is SYGVKD in the germline V gene. Losses at the gene ends were 3 bases for V and 1 base for J; bases not matched to a gene: 14. The CDR3 region is CAISDRDSTLAGGGTDTQYF. Written as DNA, the CDR3 is TGTGCCATCAGTGATCGCGACAGCACTCTAGCGGGAGGGGGCACAGATACGCAGTATTTT.

The chain employs TRBV5-5 and TRBJ1-2; no definite D call. CDR3 length: 15 amino acids. Germline V gives CDR1 SGHKS, CDR2 YYEKEE (reference sequence). V lost 7 bases and J 7 bases, leaving 23 bases between the germline ends. The CDR3 DNA reads TGTGCCAGCGCCGCGGGCGCGGGAGGCTTCGGTGGCTACACCTTC. Translation gives CASAAGAGGFGGYTF. Complete variable domain (other parts from reference TRBV5-5 and TRBJ1-2): DAGVTQSPTHLIKTRGQQVTLRCSPISGHKSVSWYQQVLGQGPQFIFQYYEKEERGRGNFPDRFSARQFPNYSSELNVNALLLGDSALYLCASAAGAGGFGGYTFGSGTRLTVV.

On this clone: With only one base between it and a far larger clone, this is likely a read error. V usage is TRBV25-1 and J usage is TRBJ1-1, with 7 bases fitting TRBD1. The CDR3 is 15 amino acids. Per germline, CDR1 MGHDK and CDR2 SYGVNS. CDR3 sequence: CASSARTDRNTVAFF. CDR3 DNA: TGTGCCAGCAGTGCTCGGACGGACAGGAACACTGTAGCTTTCTTT.

The chain carries TRBV11-3 and TRBJ2-7; D not resolved. Germline CDR1 and CDR2: SGHNT and YENEEA. V shed 5 bases and J shed 0 bases, with 8 bases lying between them. This CDR3 has 13 amino acids. CDR3 nucleotide sequence: TGTGCCAGCAGCCCCCTTAGCTCCTACGAGCAGTACTTC. Translation: CASSPLSSYEQYF.

As concerns this clone: This CDR3 is also generated by other DNA sequences in the sample. The chain has TRBV29-1 and TRBJ2-4, with D perhaps TRBD2 (6 bases). Germline-derived CDR1 and CDR2 are SQVTM and ANQGSEA. The CDR3 is 12 amino acids. V lost 6 bases to trimming and J lost 8 bases, with 14 bases between them. CDR3 sequence: CSVRPTGDIQYF. Written as DNA, the CDR3 is TGCAGCGTAAGGCCTACGGGGGACATTCAGTACTTC.

This clone was detected only a few times. The chain is built from TRBV28 and TRBJ1-1, with a weak D call TRBD1 (5 bases). The CDR3 length is 15 residues. In germline, CDR1 is MDHEN, CDR2 SYDVKM. V lost 3 bases and J 1 base, leaving 12 bases between the germline ends. The CDR3 is CASSFWGRTNTEAFF. As DNA, the CDR3 is TGTGCCAGCAGTTTCTGGGGACGGACGAACACTGAAGCTTTCTTT.

The chain combines TRBV2 with TRBJ1-1; possible D gene TRBD1, 5 bases. V lost 9 bases to trimming and J lost 5 bases, with 16 bases between them. CDR1 is SNHLY, CDR2 FYNNEI, per germline. The CDR3 sequence is 13 residues long. The DNA for the CDR3 is TGTGCCAGTCGTAGGGACGGACCTACTGAAGCTTTCTTT. The encoded protein is CASRRDGPTEAFF.

This clone was seen more than once but under ten times. The gene calls are TRBV4-1 and TRBJ2-5; D possibly corresponds to TRBD2 (5 bases). V dropped 0 bases and J dropped 4 bases, with 9 bases sitting between them. The CDR3 runs 14 residues. The germline CDR1 and CDR2 sequences are MGHRA and YSYEKL. The CDR3 DNA reads TGCGCCAGCAGCCAAGATCTGGCGGGAGAGACCCAGTACTTC. Its translation: CASSQDLAGETQYF.

The chain couples TRBV21-1 to TRBJ2-1. TRBV21-1 constitutes a pseudogene. The CDR3 contains 16 residues. The CDR3 DNA reads as TGTGCCAGCAGCCGTTCTAGGGACCCTCCCTACAATGAGCAGTTCTTC. It codes for CASSRSRDPPYNEQFF.

V gene TRBV29-1 combines with J gene TRBJ2-1, with D maybe TRBD2 (5 bases). V lost 3 bases and J 7 bases, leaving 10 bases between the germline ends. CDR1 is SQVTM and CDR2 is ANQGSEA in the germline V gene. The CDR3 is 12 residues long. In DNA, the CDR3 is TGCAGCGTTGAGGGAGTGAGGAATGAGCAGTTCTTC. As protein: CSVEGVRNEQFF.

In regard to this clone: With a far larger clone one base away, a read error is the likely cause. The rearrangement uses TRBV5-1 and TRBJ2-2; 8 positions match TRBD2. The CDR3 consists of 15 residues. Germline loops: CDR1 SGHRS, CDR2 YFSETQ. In DNA form, the CDR3 reads TGCGCCAGCAGCTTGGTAGCGGGAAAGGCCGGGGAGCTGGTTTTT. The encoded protein is CASSLVAGKAGELVF. Based on the CDR3 plus reference TRBV5-1 and TRBJ2-2, the full variable domain is KAGVTQTPRYLIKTRGQQVTLSCSPISGHRSVSWYQQTPGQGLQFLFEYFSETQRNKGNFPGRFSGRQFSNSRSEMNVSTLELGDSALYLCASSLVAGKAGELVFGEGSRLTVL.

The V call is TRBV28, the J call TRBJ1-2; possibly TRBD1 for D (5 bases). This CDR3 contains 15 residues. CDR1 is MDHEN, CDR2 SYDVKM, per germline. V shed 6 bases and J shed 4 bases, with 18 bases lying between them. The CDR3 sequence is CASSPSGRDLYGYTF. CDR3 nucleotide sequence: TGTGCCAGCAGCCCTTCCGGGAGGGACCTCTATGGCTACACCTTC.

J is TRBJ2-7 and V is TRBV10-2, with 10 bases aligning to TRBD2. CDR1 WSHSY and CDR2 SAAADI come from the germline V gene. The CDR3 contains 16 residues. Losses at the gene ends were 5 bases for V and 2 bases for J; bases not matched to a gene: 9. The CDR3 DNA follows: TGCGCCAGCAGTAATAACAGCCTAGCGGGAGCCTACGAGCAGTACTTC. Amino acids: CASSNNSLAGAYEQYF.

The J gene is TRBJ1-2, the V gene TRBV5-1; 7 positions agree with TRBD1. The CDR3 covers 12 residues. Germline-derived CDR1 and CDR2 are SGHRS and YFSETQ. The V and J ends lost 2 bases and 7 bases, in that order; junction bases with no gene match: 2. The CDR3 region is CASSLYRGGYTF. In DNA form, the CDR3 reads TGCGCCAGCAGCTTATACAGGGGTGGCTACACCTTC.

The rearrangement joins TRBV2 to TRBJ2-3, with 9 bases fitting TRBD1. Germline values: CDR1 SNHLY, CDR2 FYNNEI. CDR3 length equals 14 residues. The trim removed 8 bases at V and 3 bases at J, leaving 6 bases unmatched. For the CDR3, the DNA is TGTGCCAGCCGGGGGACAGGGAGAACAGATACGCAGTATTTT. This encodes CASRGTGRTDTQYF. The full variable domain, with the rest looked up from reference TRBV2 and TRBJ2-3, is EPEVTQTPSHQVTQMGQEVILRCVPISNHLYFYWYRQILGQKVEFLVSFYNNEISEKSEIFDDQFSVERPDGSNFTLKIRSTKLEDSAMYFCASRGTGRTDTQYFGPGTRLTVL.

The chain carries TRBV5-6 and TRBJ2-5; 14 nucleotides align to TRBD2. CDR3 length: 16 residues. V shed 4 bases, J shed 5 bases, and the junction held 7 bases outside the gene matches. CDR1 SGHDT and CDR2 YYEEEE come from the germline V gene. This CDR3 reads CASSPTSGRARETQYF. The CDR3 coding sequence is TGTGCCAGCAGCCCGACTAGCGGGAGGGCCCGTGAGACCCAGTACTTC.

The rearrangement joins TRBV28 to TRBJ2-2; 8 nucleotides match TRBD2. J lost 6 bases, V lost 4 bases, and 7 bases had no gene match. The CDR3 loop spans 15 amino acids. Germline CDR1 and CDR2: MDHEN and SYDVKM. The CDR3 DNA is TGTGCCAGCAGTTCGACGGGACTAGACCCCGGGGAGCTGTTTTTT. Amino acid sequence: CASSSTGLDPGELFF.

In regard to this clone: Because the CDR3's place on the DNA is in doubt, the DNA is left out and the CDR3 is given as listed by TCRdb. The CDR3 region is CASSFFGQPQHF. This chain links TRBV28 with TRBJ1-5. Germline assignment: CDR1 MDHEN and CDR2 SYDVKM. The CDR3 is 12 amino acids in total, end residues counted.

The chain links TRBV5-1 to TRBJ2-1, with D possibly being TRBD2 (5 bases). Germline V lookup: CDR1 SGHRS, CDR2 YFSETQ. The CDR3 consists of 15 residues. The ends were cut back, 0 bases at V and 2 bases at J, with 9 bases in the middle. The chain's CDR3 is CASSLAPGTYNEQFF. CDR3 DNA: TGCGCCAGCAGCTTGGCCCCGGGGACCTACAATGAGCAGTTCTTC.